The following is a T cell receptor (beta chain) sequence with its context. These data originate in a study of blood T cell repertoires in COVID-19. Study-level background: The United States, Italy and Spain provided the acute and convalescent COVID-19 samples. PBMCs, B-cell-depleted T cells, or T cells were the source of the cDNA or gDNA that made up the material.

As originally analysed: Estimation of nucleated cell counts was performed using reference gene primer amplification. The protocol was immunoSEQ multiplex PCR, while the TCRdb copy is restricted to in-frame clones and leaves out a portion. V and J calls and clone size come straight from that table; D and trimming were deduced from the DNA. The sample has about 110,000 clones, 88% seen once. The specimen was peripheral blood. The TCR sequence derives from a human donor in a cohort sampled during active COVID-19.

This chain's CDR3 is CASSLVPTSGTQETQYF. CDR3 nucleotide sequence: TGTGCCAGCAGCTTAGTCCCGACTAGCGGTACTCAAGAGACCCAGTACTTC. This chain joins TRBV7-9 and TRBJ2-5; 9 bases line up with TRBD2. V lost 1 base to trimming and J lost 2 bases; unmatched junction nucleotides: 8. The CDR3 is 17 residues long. Germline V gives CDR1 SEHNR, CDR2 FQNEAQ (reference sequence).